This passage covers 15 T cell receptor beta chains from one sample sequenced in a study of response to subunit inactivated influenza vaccine. In TCRdb, the RT-PCR reads were re-called with MiXCR into one record per CDR3 protein. In the table there are more than 700,000 distinct CDR3 sequences, 21% of which are singletons. The source was PBMCs from blood, collected approximately 5 days after vaccination. These TCRs come from a man aged 45 to 65 who received an inactivated influenza vaccine.

The chain carries TRBV20-1 and TRBJ2-5; D ambiguous. V was trimmed by 7 bases and J by 1 base, leaving 10 bases between them. The germline V gene has CDR1 DFQATT and CDR2 SNEGSKA (reference sequence). The CDR3 contains 12 residues. The CDR3 loop reads CSGTGFQETQYF. The CDR3 nucleotides read TGCAGTGGGACGGGTTTCCAAGAGACCCAGTACTTC.

A few counts support this clonotype. The chain couples TRBV12-3 or TRBV12-4 to TRBJ2-5, with TRBD1 as a possible D gene (5 bases). Deletions cut 2 bases from V and 7 bases from J, with 14 bases between. The CDR3 runs to 14 residues. CDR3 protein: CASSLKDNLGTQYF. CDR3 DNA sequence: TGTGCCAGCAGTTTAAAGGACAACCTAGGGACCCAGTACTTC.

V usage is TRBV5-1 and J usage is TRBJ2-6; D not certain. This CDR3 is built from 17 residues. Germline V CDR1 and CDR2: SGHRS, YFSETQ. The V end was cut by 0 bases, the J end by 0 bases, with 10 bases between. CDR3 sequence (DNA): TGCGCCAGCAGCTTGGCGGCGGCACGCTCTGGGGCCAACGTCCTGACTTTC. It translates to CASSLAAARSGANVLTF.

The rearrangement joins TRBV10-3 to TRBJ2-7, with TRBD1 identical over 8 bases. Germline CDR1 ENHRY, CDR2 SYGVKD. The CDR3 extends over 14 amino acids. The trim removed 4 bases at V and 4 bases at J, leaving 6 bases unmatched. The chain's CDR3 is CAISARTGYYEQYF. DNA for the CDR3: TGTGCCATCAGTGCTAGGACAGGGTATTACGAGCAGTACTTC.

This clonotype was detected many times. The rearrangement joins TRBV4-2 to TRBJ2-2; 11 bases align to TRBD2. This CDR3 comprises 20 residues. Germline values: CDR1 LGHNA, CDR2 YNFKEQ. V shed 3 bases and J 7 bases; nucleotides not matched to a gene: 19. CDR3 region: CASSHTDRLAGGPSSGELFF. The CDR3 DNA sequence: TGTGCCAGCAGCCACACGGACCGGCTAGCGGGAGGCCCGTCGAGCGGGGAGCTGTTTTTT.

The sample holds a few counts of this clonotype. The J gene is TRBJ2-3, the V gene TRBV4-3; 11 bases align to TRBD2. V shed 4 bases and J 4 bases; nucleotides not matched to a gene: 19. The CDR3 totals 20 residues. The V gene's germline CDR1 is LGHNA and CDR2 YSLEER. The CDR3 DNA reads TGCGCCAGCAGCCTAACCTTGAGGGCTAGCGGGAGGAGTATTCCAGATACGCAGTATTTT. Translated, it gives CASSLTLRASGRSIPDTQYF.

V is TRBV5-1 and J is TRBJ1-2; 9 positions agree with TRBD1. V trimming: 0 bases; J trimming: 6 bases; junction bases outside the gene matches: 12. Germline CDR1 SGHRS, CDR2 YFSETQ. The CDR3 has 17 amino acids. DNA for the CDR3: TGCGCCAGCAGCTTGGGGTTCCGGGACAGGGATTTCGATGGCTACACCTTC. Its protein product is CASSLGFRDRDFDGYTF.

Only a few counts were recorded for this clonotype. J is TRBJ2-4 and V is TRBV7-2, with D uncertain. This CDR3 region has 15 residues. Looked up from germline, CDR1 is SGHTA and CDR2 is FQGNSA. Trimming cost V 5 bases and J 1 base, with 12 bases left between them. This CDR3 is CASSLGRTAKNIQYF. The CDR3 DNA is TGTGCCAGCAGCCTAGGACGGACGGCCAAAAACATTCAGTACTTC. Full variable domain (rest looked up from reference TRBV7-2 and TRBJ2-4): GAGVSQSPSNKVTEKGKDVELRCDPISGHTALYWYRQSLGQGLEFLIYFQGNSAPDKSGLPSDRFSAERTGGSVSTLTIQRTQQEDSAVYLCASSLGRTAKNIQYFGAGTRLSVL.

The chain employs TRBV12-3 or TRBV12-4 and TRBJ1-5; possible D gene TRBD1, 5 bases. The V and J ends lost 7 bases and 0 bases respectively, with 13 bases between them. This CDR3 is 15 amino acids long. Here the CDR3 reads CASTRGPYSNQPQHF. DNA for the CDR3: TGTGCCAGCACCCGGGGACCATATAGCAATCAGCCCCAGCATTTT.

The chain is built from TRBV7-8 and TRBJ2-1, with TRBD2 identical over 7 bases. There are 15 residues in the CDR3. The germline V gene encodes CDR1 SGHVS and CDR2 FQNEAQ. Unmatched junction bases numbered 13, after V lost 6 bases and J lost 8 bases. The CDR3 loop reads CASSQTGLGGHEQFF. The CDR3 nucleotides are TGTGCCAGCAGTCAGACCGGACTAGGAGGCCATGAGCAGTTCTTC.

The V call is TRBV5-6, the J call TRBJ2-2; D is unclear. From germline, CDR1 is SGHDT and CDR2 YYEEEE. V was cut by 0 bases and J by 7 bases, with 16 bases left in between. CDR3 size: 16 residues. This CDR3 is CASSLVPTSMGGELFF. The CDR3, as DNA: TGTGCCAGCAGCTTGGTTCCCACCTCGATGGGCGGGGAGCTGTTTTTT.

The V and J genes are TRBV12-3 or TRBV12-4 and TRBJ1-4; 8 bases fit TRBD1. V shed 6 bases and J 2 bases; nucleotides not matched to a gene: 5. CDR3 size: 15 residues. The CDR3 DNA follows: TGTGCCAGCAGCAGGACAGGGAATACTAATGAAAAACTGTTTTTT. Its protein product is CASSRTGNTNEKLFF.

The chain links TRBV6-5 to TRBJ2-5; a weak D match, TRBD2 (6 bases). CDR3 size: 13 residues. The germline V gene has CDR1 MNHEY and CDR2 SVGAGI. Deletions cut 4 bases from V and 5 bases from J, with 11 bases between. The CDR3 DNA sequence: TGTGCCAGCAGTTGGGGGGTTCGGGAGACCCAGTACTTC. The encoded protein is CASSWGVRETQYF.

The chain employs TRBV7-2 and TRBJ1-5; D not certain. The V gene's germline CDR1 is SGHTA and CDR2 FQGNSA. Trimming left V 1 base short and J 11 bases short, with 15 bases between. The CDR3 totals 14 residues. The CDR3 bases are TGTGCCAGCAGCTTAGGTGGGTCGCAGGCCTCCCAGCATTTT. Residues: CASSLGGSQASQHF.

The V call is TRBV12-3 or TRBV12-4, the J call TRBJ2-5; 7 positions match TRBD2. The CDR3 is 14 residues long. V lost 3 bases, J lost 7 bases, and 8 bases stayed unmatched. The CDR3 region has the DNA TGTGCCAGCAGTTTCGGCGGGGGTTCTGGGACCCAGTACTTC. Residues: CASSFGGGSGTQYF.